The T cell receptor beta chain described here comes from a study of T cell repertoires in cytomegalovirus infection. V gave up 6 bases and J gave up 3 bases, with 17 bases separating them. This CDR3 has 15 residues. Germline V gene data show CDR1 as MNHNS and CDR2 as SASEGT. TCRdb re-analysed the reads in MiXCR, keeping a single row per CDR3 protein. The sample comprises roughly 720,000 distinct CDR3 sequences, roughly a third of which are singletons, and around 2.8% rests with the top ten. Study findings and constraints: CMV-specific TCR beta clonotypes restricted by HLA-C dominated the ex vivo response.

As concerns this clonotype: The antigen is unknown.

The rearrangement uses TRBV6-1 and TRBJ1-1; weak D call: TRBD1 (6 bases). The sequencing input was PBMCs. This sequence was found in a human donor in good health (CMV status not recorded). Some clones in this sample may be carry-over from other donors' samples. The CDR3 bases are TGTGCCAGCAGCCTAGCGGGGGCTATGCACACTGAAGCTTTCTTT. Translated, it gives CASSLAGAMHTEAFF.